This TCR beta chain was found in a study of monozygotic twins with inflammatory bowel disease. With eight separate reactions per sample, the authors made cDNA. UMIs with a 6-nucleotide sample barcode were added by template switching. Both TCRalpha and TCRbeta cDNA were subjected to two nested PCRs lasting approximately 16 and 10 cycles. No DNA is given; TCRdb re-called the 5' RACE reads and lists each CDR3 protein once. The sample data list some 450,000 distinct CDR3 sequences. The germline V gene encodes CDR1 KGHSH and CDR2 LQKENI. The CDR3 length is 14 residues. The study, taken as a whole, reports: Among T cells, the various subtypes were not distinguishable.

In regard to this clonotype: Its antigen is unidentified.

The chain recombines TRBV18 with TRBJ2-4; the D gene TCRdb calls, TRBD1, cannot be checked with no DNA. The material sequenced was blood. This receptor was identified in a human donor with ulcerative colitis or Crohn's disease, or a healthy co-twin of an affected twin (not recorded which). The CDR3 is CASSGQLAKNIQYF.